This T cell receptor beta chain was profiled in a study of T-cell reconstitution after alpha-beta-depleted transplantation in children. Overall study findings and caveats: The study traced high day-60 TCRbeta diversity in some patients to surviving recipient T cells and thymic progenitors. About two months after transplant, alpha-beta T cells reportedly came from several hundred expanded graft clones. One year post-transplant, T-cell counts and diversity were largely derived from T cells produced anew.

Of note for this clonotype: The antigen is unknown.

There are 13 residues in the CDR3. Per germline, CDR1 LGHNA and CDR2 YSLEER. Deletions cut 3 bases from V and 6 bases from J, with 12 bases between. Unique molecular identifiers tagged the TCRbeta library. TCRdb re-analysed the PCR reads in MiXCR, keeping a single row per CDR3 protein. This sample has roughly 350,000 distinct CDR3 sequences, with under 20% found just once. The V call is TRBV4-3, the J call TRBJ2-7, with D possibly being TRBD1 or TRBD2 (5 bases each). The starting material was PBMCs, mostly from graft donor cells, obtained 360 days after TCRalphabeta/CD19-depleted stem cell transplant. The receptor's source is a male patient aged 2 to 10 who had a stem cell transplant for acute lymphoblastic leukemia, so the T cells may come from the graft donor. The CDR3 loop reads CASSQLEGTEQYF. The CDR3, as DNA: TGCGCCAGCAGCCAGCTTGAGGGGACCGAGCAGTACTTC.